The 23 T cell receptor beta chains reported below all come from one sample, sequenced in a study of identical twins. MiXCR, run by TCRdb on the 5' RACE reads, gives a single entry per CDR3 protein. Of more than 1.5 million distinct CDR3 sequences in the sample, around 33% were seen once. Specimen: cord blood. Source of these receptors: a newborn girl in good health.

In its sample, this clonotype was seen once. Since a much larger clone is just one base distant, this may be a read error. The J gene is TRBJ2-7, the V gene TRBV28, with D perhaps matching TRBD1 (6 bases). Trimming removed 11 bases at V and 2 bases at J, with 16 bases between. Germline V gene lookup returns CDR1 MDHEN and CDR2 SYDVKM. The CDR3 is 13 amino acids. CDR3 in amino acids: CAGKGQPTYEQYF. The CDR3 region has the DNA TGTGCCGGCAAAGGACAGCCTACCTACGAGCAGTACTTC.

This chain joins TRBV10-3 and TRBJ1-1; possible D gene TRBD1, 5 bases. Germline V gene lookup returns CDR1 ENHRY and CDR2 SYGVKD. Trimming removed 0 bases at V and 5 bases at J, with 13 bases between. This CDR3 spans 15 amino acids. CDR3 residues: CAISESVRGGTEAFF. As DNA, the CDR3 is TGTGCCATCAGTGAGTCGGTGCGCGGGGGGACTGAAGCTTTCTTT.

As to this clonotype: A much larger clone lies one base from this, so it may be a read error. The chain is built from TRBV6-2 or TRBV6-3 and TRBJ2-4, with D perhaps assigned TRBD1 or TRBD2 (5 bases each). V dropped 4 bases and J dropped 13 bases, with 17 bases sitting between them. The CDR3 contains 13 residues. CDR1 is MNHEY, CDR2 SVGEGT, per germline. CDR3 region: CASSFGAGDEQYF. The CDR3 bases are TGTGCCAGCAGTTTTGGGGCCGGGGATGAGCAGTACTTC.

The V gene is TRBV18, the J gene TRBJ2-7; the match to TRBD2 covers 7 bases. This CDR3 region has 15 residues. After removal of 4 bases from V and 7 bases from J, the junction contained 13 bases not matched to a gene. Germline values: CDR1 KGHSH, CDR2 LQKENI. The DNA for the CDR3 is TGTGCCAGCTCACATGGGACTAAAACGAGCAATGAGCAGTACTTC. Residues: CASSHGTKTSNEQYF. Drawing the rest from reference TRBV18 and TRBJ2-7, the complete variable domain is NAGVMQNPRHLVRRRGQEARLRCSPMKGHSHVYWYRQLPEEGLKFMVYLQKENIIDESGMPKERFSAEFPKEGPSILRIQQVVRGDSAAYFCASSHGTKTSNEQYFGPGTRLTVT.

In its sample, this clonotype was seen a few times. The CDR3 is CASSQSTGTGQFYTEAFF. The CDR3 DNA is TGCGCCAGCAGCCAAAGCACCGGGACCGGCCAGTTTTACACTGAAGCTTTCTTT. The chain recombines TRBV4-1 with TRBJ1-1; tentative D call: TRBD1 (5 bases). The CDR3 is made up of 18 amino acids. From germline, CDR1 is MGHRA and CDR2 YSYEKL. Trimming left V 2 bases short and J 3 bases short, with 22 bases between.

The rearrangement uses TRBV20-1 and TRBJ2-1; 7 bases are a match to TRBD2. Per germline, CDR1 DFQATT and CDR2 SNEGSKA (reference sequence). The CDR3 is made up of 16 amino acids. The trim removed 3 bases at V and 1 base at J, leaving 9 bases unmatched. This CDR3 reads CSASRLASISYNEQFF. The CDR3 DNA reads as TGCAGTGCTAGTAGACTAGCTTCGATTTCCTACAATGAGCAGTTCTTC.

Ten or more counts support this clonotype. This sequence joins TRBV20-1 and TRBJ1-1, with D perhaps matching TRBD1 (5 bases). In germline, CDR1 is DFQATT, CDR2 SNEGSKA (reference sequence). The CDR3 extends over 13 amino acids. V was shortened by 0 bases and J by 1 base, with 6 bases between the two germline ends. The DNA of the CDR3 is TGCAGTGCTAGAGAGGGGGGGAACACTGAAGCTTTCTTT. It specifies CSAREGGNTEAFF.

The chain combines TRBV20-1 with TRBJ2-5; D might be TRBD1 (5 bases). This CDR3 region has 15 residues. Germline CDR1 and CDR2: DFQATT and SNEGSKA (reference sequence). V lost 3 bases and J lost 2, with 16 bases in between. The CDR3 is CSAREGALLQETQYF. The DNA for the CDR3 is TGCAGTGCTAGGGAAGGGGCCCTTCTTCAAGAGACCCAGTACTTC.

This rearrangement joins TRBV12-5 to TRBJ2-3, with TRBD1 matching 7 bases. The germline CDR1 and CDR2 sequences are LGHNT and FRNRAP. This CDR3 has 14 residues. Losses at the gene ends were 7 bases for V and 10 bases for J; bases not matched to a gene: 14. The CDR3 sequence: CASVPHPGQSPQYF. Written as DNA, the CDR3 is TGTGCTAGTGTCCCACATCCGGGACAGTCTCCGCAGTATTTT.

The sample holds a few counts of this clonotype. CDR3 sequence (DNA): TGTGCCAGCAGTTACTCGTTGGGGTCTAATAATTCACCCCTCCACTTT. It codes for CASSYSLGSNNSPLHF. The chain couples TRBV6-5 to TRBJ1-6, with no clear D. The V end was cut by 0 bases, the J end by 5 bases, with 11 bases between. CDR1 and CDR2 from the germline V gene are MNHEY and SVGAGI. CDR3 size: 16 residues.

This clonotype has only a few counts. The rearrangement uses TRBV27 and TRBJ2-3, with D possibly matching TRBD2 (6 bases). V was clipped by 5 bases and J by 0 bases, with 12 bases between them. Germline CDR1 and CDR2: MNHEY and SMNVEV (reference sequence). This CDR3 is built from 15 residues. CDR3 sequence: CASSRDSPSTDTQYF. CDR3 nucleotides: TGTGCCAGCAGTAGGGACTCACCTAGCACAGATACGCAGTATTTT.

This clonotype was seen a handful of times. V usage is TRBV2 and J usage is TRBJ2-3; D uncertain. V lost 10 bases and J 2 bases, leaving 19 bases between the germline ends. The germline V gene encodes CDR1 SNHLY and CDR2 FYNNEI. The CDR3 contains 15 residues. The DNA of the CDR3 is TGTGCCACCAAGAGGCGGACCTTTAACACAGATACGCAGTATTTT. As protein: CATKRRTFNTDTQYF. Combining the CDR3 with reference TRBV2 and TRBJ2-3 gives the whole variable domain EPEVTQTPSHQVTQMGQEVILRCVPISNHLYFYWYRQILGQKVEFLVSFYNNEISEKSEIFDDQFSVERPDGSNFTLKIRSTKLEDSAMYFCATKRRTFNTDTQYFGPGTRLTVL.

The chain has TRBV29-1 and TRBJ2-1, with D perhaps TRBD2 (6 bases). CDR1 is SQVTM and CDR2 is ANQGSEA in the germline V gene. The V gene lost 2 bases and the J gene lost 5 bases, with 16 bases spanning the gap. The CDR3 loop spans 15 amino acids. The CDR3 sequence is CSVESGFIRDNEQFF. CDR3 DNA sequence: TGCAGCGTTGAAAGCGGGTTTATAAGGGACAATGAGCAGTTCTTC.

The chain joins TRBV7-9 to TRBJ1-2; D might be TRBD1 (5 bases). Germline CDR1 SEHNR, CDR2 FQNEAQ (reference sequence). The CDR3 contains 14 residues. Trimming took 4 bases from V and 6 from J, leaving 15 bases between them. The CDR3 nucleotides read TGTGCCAGCAGCTCCCCGACCGGGGCCCATGGCTACACCTTC. Encoded protein: CASSSPTGAHGYTF.

The chain has TRBV20-1 and TRBJ2-5, with TRBD2 matching 12 bases. The CDR3 sequence is 16 residues long. Germline V CDR1 and CDR2: DFQATT, SNEGSKA (reference sequence). V gave up 6 bases and J gave up 2 bases; unmatched junction bases: 10. As DNA, the CDR3 is TGCAGTGCCTCCCAAATGACTAGCGGGGGACAAGAGACCCAGTACTTC. It encodes CSASQMTSGGQETQYF.

The chain employs TRBV4-2 and TRBJ2-7, with 7 bases that match TRBD1. In germline, CDR1 is LGHNA, CDR2 YNFKEQ. V dropped 0 bases and J dropped 2; count of bases not matched to a gene: 10. CDR3 length equals 17 residues. Here the CDR3 reads CASSQDPPGTVTYEQYF. CDR3 nucleotides: TGTGCCAGCAGCCAAGATCCCCCCGGGACAGTTACCTACGAGCAGTACTTC.

Here the CDR3 DNA reads TGTGCCAGCAGCCAAACGACAGTTCGGGTAGGGAACACTGAAGCTTTCTTT. As protein: CASSQTTVRVGNTEAFF. The rearrangement links TRBV16 to TRBJ1-1, with a weak D call TRBD1 (5 bases). Germline V gene data show CDR1 as KGHSY and CDR2 as FQNENV. V dropped 2 bases and J dropped 1 base, with 17 bases sitting between them. The CDR3 runs to 17 residues.

This chain connects TRBV10-3 to TRBJ1-5, with D possibly TRBD1 on 5 matching bases. Germline-derived CDR1 and CDR2 are ENHRY and SYGVKD. This CDR3 has 16 amino acids. The V gene lost 0 bases and the J gene lost 2 bases, with 11 bases spanning the gap. The CDR3 here is CAISESGTGGNQPQHF. CDR3 DNA: TGTGCCATCAGTGAGTCAGGGACCGGAGGCAATCAGCCCCAGCATTTT.

This clonotype was counted many times. The chain has TRBV12-3 or TRBV12-4 and TRBJ2-7, with D perhaps matching TRBD1 (5 bases). V lost 3 bases, J lost 3 bases, and 12 bases lay in between. The CDR3 runs to 14 residues. CDR3 loop: CASSFRQGIYEQYF. The CDR3 bases are TGTGCCAGCAGTTTTCGCCAGGGCATCTACGAGCAGTACTTC.

The chain combines TRBV27 with TRBJ2-3; 9 nucleotides match TRBD1. The junction had 2 bases not matched to a gene; V was cut back by 3 bases and J by 1 base. The CDR3 has 15 amino acids. Germline CDR1 is MNHEY and CDR2 is SMNVEV (reference sequence). Here the CDR3 reads CASSFWTGGTDTQYF. The CDR3 DNA is TGTGCCAGCAGTTTTTGGACAGGGGGCACAGATACGCAGTATTTT.

The chain combines TRBV10-3 with TRBJ2-1; 10 nucleotides match TRBD2. J was trimmed by 6 bases and V by 6 bases; bases with no gene match: 8. The CDR3 sequence is 15 residues long. CDR1 and CDR2 (germline): ENHRY, SYGVKD. In DNA, the CDR3 is TGTGCCATCAGCCAGGGACTAGCGCGAGTCAATGAGCAGTTCTTC. The encoded protein is CAISQGLARVNEQFF.

This clonotype was recorded many times. The rearrangement joins TRBV3-1 to TRBJ2-5; D remains unclear. The germline V gene has CDR1 LGHDT and CDR2 YNNKEL (reference sequence). V was cut by 6 bases and J by 3 bases, with 20 bases left in between. The CDR3 runs 16 residues. Here the CDR3 reads CASRHGFRKAKETQYF. The CDR3 coding sequence is TGTGCCAGCAGACACGGATTCCGTAAGGCCAAAGAGACCCAGTACTTC.

This clonotype came up a few times. The chain carries TRBV12-3 or TRBV12-4 and TRBJ1-5; D gene ambiguous. Trimming stripped 6 bases from V and 3 bases from J, with 12 bases between. CDR3 length equals 14 residues. CDR3 in DNA: TGTGCCAGCAGCCCCTCCCGGGACAATCAGCCCCAGCATTTT. Translated: CASSPSRDNQPQHF.